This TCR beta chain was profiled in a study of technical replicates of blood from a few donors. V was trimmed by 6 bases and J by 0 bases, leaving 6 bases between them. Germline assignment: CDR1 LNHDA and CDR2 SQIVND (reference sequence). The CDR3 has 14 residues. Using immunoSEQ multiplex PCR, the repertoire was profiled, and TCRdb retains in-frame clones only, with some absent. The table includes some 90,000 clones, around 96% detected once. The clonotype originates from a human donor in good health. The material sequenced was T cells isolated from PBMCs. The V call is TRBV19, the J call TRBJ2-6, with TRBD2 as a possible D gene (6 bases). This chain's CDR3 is CASSGSSGANVLTF. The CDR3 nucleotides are TGTGCCAGTAGCGGGAGCTCTGGGGCCAACGTCCTGACTTTC.